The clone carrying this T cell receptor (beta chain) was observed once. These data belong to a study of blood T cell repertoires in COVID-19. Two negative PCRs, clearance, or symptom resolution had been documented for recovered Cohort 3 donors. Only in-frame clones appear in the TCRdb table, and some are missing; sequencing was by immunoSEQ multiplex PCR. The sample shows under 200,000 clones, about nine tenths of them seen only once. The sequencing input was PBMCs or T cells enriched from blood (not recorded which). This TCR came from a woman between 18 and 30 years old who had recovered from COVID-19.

The CDR3 sequence: CASSFWREDLEQFF. CDR3 nucleotides: TGTGCCAGCAGCTTCTGGCGGGAAGACCTTGAGCAGTTCTTC. The chain joins TRBV5-5 to TRBJ2-1; TRBD2 is a possible D gene (6 bases). Between the trimmed V and J ends, which lost 2 bases and 9 bases, there was a span of 15 bases. The CDR3 totals 14 residues. Germline V gene sequence: CDR1 SGHKS, CDR2 YYEKEE (reference sequence).